Listed below are T cell receptor beta chains from one sample, sequenced in a study of CD8+CD57+ T cells in acquired aplastic anemia. TCRdb ran MiXCR on the reads and lists one entry per CDR3 protein. The sample has around 200,000 distinct CDR3 sequences, nearly 50% seen once. Source material: sorted CD4+, CD8+, or CD8+CD57+ T cells (not recorded which) from PBMCs. These receptors were taken from a human donor with aplastic anemia. Each CDR3 is given with its conserved first and last residue. A D gene is named only where the DNA matches it firmly. Part of the rows lack a size; the others show once, few, many or a class for expanded clones.

clone size	V gene	J gene	D gene	CDR3 DNA	CDR3 protein
-	TRBV19	TRBJ2-1	-	TGTGCCAGTAGTTTCCACGGTACTGAGCAGTTCTTC	CASSFHGTEQFF
many	TRBV4-2	TRBJ1-6	-	TGTGCCAGCAGCCAAGATAGAATGGGAGGGCGAACACCCCTCCACTTT	CASSQDRMGGRTPLHF
medium-sized	TRBV15	TRBJ1-5	TRBD1	TGTGCCACCAGCAGAGTGACAGGGGGGAATCAGCCCCAGCATTTT	CATSRVTGGNQPQHF
-	TRBV20-1	TRBJ2-3	TRBD2	TGCAGTGCTAGTTCCCCAGCGGGGTGGGGCACAGATACGCAGTATTTT	CSASSPAGWGTDTQYF
many	TRBV19	TRBJ2-7	-	TGTGCCAGTAGTATTCAGCTTCAGGTTCAGACCTACGAGCAGTACTTC	CASSIQLQVQTYEQYF
many	TRBV11-2	TRBJ2-1	TRBD2	TGTGCCAGCAGCTTAGTACGGGGGGGAGGTGAGCAGTTCTTC	CASSLVRGGGEQFF
-	TRBV20-1	TRBJ2-1	TRBD2	TGCAGTGCTTCTATAGCGGGAGGTTTTAGGAATGAGCAGTTCTTC	CSASIAGGFRNEQFF
once	TRBV2	TRBJ2-6	TRBD1	TGTGCCAGCAGTTCCGGGACAGGGGGCGCTGGGGCCAACGTCCTGACTTTC	CASSSGTGGAGANVLTF
few	TRBV19	TRBJ2-3	-	TGTGCCAGTAGTAACGGGCCCGAGGCCACAGATACGCAGTATTTT	CASSNGPEATDTQYF
many	TRBV12-3/TRBV12-4	TRBJ1-2	-	TGTGCCACCGCGGCGGGGTACTATGGCTACACCTTC	CATAAGYYGYTF
-	TRBV19	TRBJ1-5	-	TGTGCCAGTAGTATGCGGGGCTTTGAGAATCAGCCCCAGCATTTT	CASSMRGFENQPQHF
-	TRBV7-4	TRBJ2-3	-	TGTGCCAGCAGCTTTTCGGCTCCAGATACGCAGTATTTT	CASSFSAPDTQYF
many	TRBV7-8	TRBJ1-1	-	TGTGCCAGCAGCTTAGGCCCGGTGAACACTGAAGCTTTCTTT	CASSLGPVNTEAFF
-	TRBV15	TRBJ1-5	TRBD1	TGTGCCACCAGTGCAGGACAGGAGAATCAGCCCCAGCATTTT	CATSAGQENQPQHF
many	TRBV20-1	TRBJ2-3	-	TGCAGTGCTAGAGAAGGGGGCACAGATACGCAGTATTTT	CSAREGGTDTQYF
-	TRBV12-3/TRBV12-4	TRBJ1-1	-	TGTGCCAGCAGTTTGTCCCGTAGGCGGGCTGAAGCTTTCTTT	CASSLSRRRAEAFF
-	TRBV7-2	TRBJ2-7	-	TGTGCCAGCAGTCCTTCAGGGAGCGAGCAGTACTTC	CASSPSGSEQYF
-	TRBV20-1	TRBJ2-7	-	TGCAGTGCTAGAGACCCATTAATTGGCGGGGGCACCCACGAGCAGTACTTC	CSARDPLIGGGTHEQYF
once	TRBV25-1	TRBJ2-3	TRBD2	TGTGCCAGCAGTGGTGGACTAGGGTTTGGCACAGATACGCAGTATTTT	CASSGGLGFGTDTQYF
-	TRBV20-1	TRBJ2-1	-	TGCAGTGCTAGAGTTACCCTGTACAATGAGCAGTTCTTC	CSARVTLYNEQFF
-	TRBV7-3	TRBJ2-3	-	TGTGCCAGCAGCTTAAAGGGGGCAGATACGCAGTATTTT	CASSLKGADTQYF
-	TRBV2	TRBJ2-7	TRBD2	TGTGCCAGCAGTGAGGCTAGCGGGGCCTACGAGCAGTACTTC	CASSEASGAYEQYF
-	TRBV5-4	TRBJ1-5	TRBD1	TGTGCCAGCAGCTTCCTCGGGACAGGGAGGATTAGCGATCAGCCCCAGCATTTT	CASSFLGTGRISDQPQHF
many	TRBV29-1	TRBJ2-1	-	TGCAGCGTTGATTCGAGCTCTGATGAGCAGTTCTTC	CSVDSSSDEQFF
many	TRBV4-1	TRBJ2-7	-	TGCGCCAGCAGCCAAGTAGGGGGGACCTACGAGCAGTACTTC	CASSQVGGTYEQYF
many	TRBV20-1	TRBJ2-7	-	TGCAGTGCTAGAGCCGGGCCGGCCTCCACCTACGAGCAGTACTTC	CSARAGPASTYEQYF
many	TRBV24-1	TRBJ2-2	-	TGTGCCACCAGTACGGGGGCGGGCACCGGGGAGCTGTTTTTT	CATSTGAGTGELFF
many	TRBV12-3/TRBV12-4	TRBJ1-2	-	TGTGCCAGCAGTCCTCGACTCCTGGCTCCCTATGGCTACACCTTC	CASSPRLLAPYGYTF
many	TRBV2	TRBJ2-2	TRBD1	TGTGCCAGCACACCGGGACAGGGGAACACCGGGGAGCTGTTTTTT	CASTPGQGNTGELFF
-	TRBV24-1	TRBJ2-1	TRBD2	TGTGCCACCAGTGATTCCCGGGGAGGGGCATCCTTCTATGAGCAGTTCTTC	CATSDSRGGASFYEQFF
many	TRBV20-1	TRBJ1-1	TRBD1	TGCAGTGCTAGAGAGGGGACAGACACTGAAGCTTTCTTT	CSAREGTDTEAFF
-	TRBV6-1	TRBJ1-1	TRBD1	TGTGCCAGCAGTGGACAGGGGAGGGTTCGGGAAGCTTTCTTT	CASSGQGRVREAFF
-	TRBV7-9	TRBJ1-5	-	TGTGCCAGCAGCGCGCCGGGACCCAACCAGCCCCAGCATTTT	CASSAPGPNQPQHF
few	TRBV11-1	TRBJ1-3	-	TGTGCCAGCAGCTCTGCGTCTGGCGGCCCGGGCTCTGGAAACACCATATATTTT	CASSSASGGPGSGNTIYF
few	TRBV7-9	TRBJ2-7	TRBD1	TGTGCCAGCAGCTTAGGGGGACAGTACGAGCAGTACTTC	CASSLGGQYEQYF
-	TRBV4-1	TRBJ2-7	-	TGCGCCAGCAGCCAAGCTGGGTCAGGGTCCTACGAGCAGTACTTC	CASSQAGSGSYEQYF
-	TRBV3-1	TRBJ1-2	-	TGTGCCAGCAGCTATGGGATGAGGGAGGGCTATGGCTACACCTTC	CASSYGMREGYGYTF
-	TRBV5-1	TRBJ1-1	-	TGCGCCAGCAGCCATACTCCACCTCCCTTCTTT	CASSHTPPPFF
few	TRBV4-2	TRBJ1-2	TRBD1	TGTGCCAGCAGCGAAGAACGGGACAGGCTTTGGGGCTACACCTTC	CASSEERDRLWGYTF
many	TRBV12-3/TRBV12-4	TRBJ2-7	TRBD1	TGTGCCAGCTCACCTGGACAGGCCTACGAGCAGTACTTC	CASSPGQAYEQYF
many	TRBV12-3/TRBV12-4	TRBJ2-5	-	TGTGCCAGCAGCACCGGCGTGCAGGGGTTAGAGACCCAGTACTTC	CASSTGVQGLETQYF
-	TRBV20-1	TRBJ2-1	TRBD2	TGCAGTGTACCGGGACTAGCGTTCTATGAGCAGTCCTTC	CSVPGLAFYEQSF
many	TRBV6-2/TRBV6-3	TRBJ2-1	-	TGTGCCAGCACAAGAGAGAGGAACAGCCAGTTCTTC	CASTRERNSQFF
-	TRBV2	TRBJ2-2	TRBD2	TGTGCCAGCAAGGGAGGGGGGGAGCTGTTTTTT	CASKGGGELFF
-	TRBV29-1	TRBJ2-3	TRBD2	TGCAGCGGTGGAGCGGGGGTCCGCACAGATACGCAGTATTTT	CSGGAGVRTDTQYF
-	TRBV2	TRBJ2-4	-	TGTGCCAGCAGTGAAGAGCGAGCGGCTGTGGACATTCAGTACTTC	CASSEERAAVDIQYF
few	TRBV10-1	TRBJ1-1	-	TGCGCCAGCAGTGATGGAGGCACTAACACTGAAGCTTTCTTT	CASSDGGTNTEAFF
-	TRBV5-1	TRBJ1-1	-	TGCGCCAGCAGCTTAGCGGGGACGAACACTGAAGCTTTCTTT	CASSLAGTNTEAFF
few	TRBV20-1	TRBJ2-7	TRBD1	TGCAGTGCTGAGGACAGGGGTGGGTACGAGCAGTACTTC	CSAEDRGGYEQYF
few	TRBV4-3	TRBJ2-1	-	TGCGCCAGCAGCCACGTCCGGGACCCTGACAATGAGCAGTTCTTC	CASSHVRDPDNEQFF
-	TRBV19	TRBJ1-6	-	TGTGCCAGTAGTACGGACAGAAGGTATAATTCACCCCTCCACTTT	CASSTDRRYNSPLHF
many	TRBV29-1	TRBJ2-7	-	TGCAGCGTTGTGGTCGGGGGGCAAGGCGAGCAGTACTTC	CSVVVGGQGEQYF
-	TRBV29-1	TRBJ2-7	TRBD1	TGCAGCGTTCGTCGACAGGGTGTCCACGAGCAGTACTTC	CSVRRQGVHEQYF
many	TRBV7-6	TRBJ1-6	TRBD1	TGTGCCAGCAGCTTCGGACAGGATAATTCACCCCTCCACTTT	CASSFGQDNSPLHF